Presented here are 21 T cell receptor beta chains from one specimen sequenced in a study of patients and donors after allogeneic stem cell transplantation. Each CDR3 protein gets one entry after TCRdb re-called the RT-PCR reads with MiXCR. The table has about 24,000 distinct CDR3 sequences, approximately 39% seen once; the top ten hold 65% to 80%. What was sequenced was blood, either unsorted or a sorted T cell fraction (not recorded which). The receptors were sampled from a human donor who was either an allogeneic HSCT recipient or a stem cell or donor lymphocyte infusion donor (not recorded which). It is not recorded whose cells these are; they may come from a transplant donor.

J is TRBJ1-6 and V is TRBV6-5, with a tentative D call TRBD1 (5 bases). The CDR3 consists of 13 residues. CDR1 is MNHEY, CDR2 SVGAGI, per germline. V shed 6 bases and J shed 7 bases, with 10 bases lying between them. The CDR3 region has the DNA TGTGCCAGCAGCTCGGACATCAATTCACCCCTCCACTTT. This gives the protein CASSSDINSPLHF.

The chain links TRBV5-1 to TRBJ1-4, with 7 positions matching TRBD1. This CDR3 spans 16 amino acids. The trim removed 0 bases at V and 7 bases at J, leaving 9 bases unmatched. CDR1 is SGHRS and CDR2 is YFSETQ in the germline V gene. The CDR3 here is CASSLDRGGAGEKLFF. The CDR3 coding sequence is TGCGCCAGCAGCTTGGACAGGGGTGGAGCGGGTGAAAAACTGTTTTTT.

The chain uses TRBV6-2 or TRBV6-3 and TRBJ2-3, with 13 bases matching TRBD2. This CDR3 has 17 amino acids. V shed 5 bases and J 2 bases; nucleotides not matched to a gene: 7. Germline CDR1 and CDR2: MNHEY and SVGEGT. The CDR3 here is CASSAGLAGASTDTQYF. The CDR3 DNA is TGTGCCAGCAGTGCTGGACTAGCGGGGGCTTCCACAGATACGCAGTATTTT.

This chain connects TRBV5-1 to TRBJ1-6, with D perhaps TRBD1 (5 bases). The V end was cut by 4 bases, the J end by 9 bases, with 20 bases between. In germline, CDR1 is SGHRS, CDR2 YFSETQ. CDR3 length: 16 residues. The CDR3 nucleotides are TGCGCCAGCAGCCCACTCGAGAAAGGGCAGGGTTCACCCCTCCACTTT. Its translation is CASSPLEKGQGSPLHF.

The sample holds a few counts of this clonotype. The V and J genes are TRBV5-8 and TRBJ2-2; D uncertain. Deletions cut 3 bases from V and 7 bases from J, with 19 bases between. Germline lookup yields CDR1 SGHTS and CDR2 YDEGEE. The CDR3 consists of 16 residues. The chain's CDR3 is CASSSRVLGRIGELFF. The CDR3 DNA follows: TGTGCCAGCAGCTCCCGGGTCCTGGGCCGGATCGGGGAGCTGTTTTTT.

As DNA, the CDR3 is TGTGCCACCAGTGGCGTGCTTGAGACAGGGGGCATCTACGAGCAGTACTTC. It codes for CATSGVLETGGIYEQYF. This chain joins TRBV24-1 and TRBJ2-7, with 10 bases matching TRBD1. The J segment lost 3 bases and the V segment lost 5 bases, leaving 12 bases of the junction unmatched. Germline lookup yields CDR1 KGHDR and CDR2 SFDVKD. The CDR3 extends over 17 amino acids.

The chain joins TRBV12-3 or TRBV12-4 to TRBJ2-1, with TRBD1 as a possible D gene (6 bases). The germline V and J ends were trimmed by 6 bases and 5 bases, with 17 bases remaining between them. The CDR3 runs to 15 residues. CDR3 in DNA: TGTGCCAGCAGCCCCCCCCGGGACATCCACAATGAGCAGTTCTTC. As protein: CASSPPRDIHNEQFF.

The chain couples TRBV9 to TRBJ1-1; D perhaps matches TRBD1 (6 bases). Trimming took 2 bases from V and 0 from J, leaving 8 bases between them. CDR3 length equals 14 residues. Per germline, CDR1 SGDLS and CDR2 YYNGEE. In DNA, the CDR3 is TGTGCCAGCAGCGTGGACAGAGTGAACACTGAAGCTTTCTTT. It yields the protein CASSVDRVNTEAFF.

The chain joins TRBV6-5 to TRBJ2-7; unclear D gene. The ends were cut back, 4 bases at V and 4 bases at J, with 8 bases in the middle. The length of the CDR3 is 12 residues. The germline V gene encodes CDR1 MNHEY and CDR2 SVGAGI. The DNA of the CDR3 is TGTGCCAGCAGTTCATCAATGTACGAGCAGTACTTC. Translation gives CASSSSMYEQYF.

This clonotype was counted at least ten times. CDR3 nucleotides: TGTGCCAGCAGTTACGCTAAAGGCACAGATACGCAGTATTTT. Its protein product is CASSYAKGTDTQYF. This chain connects TRBV6-5 to TRBJ2-3; no reliable D call. Trimming stripped 2 bases from V and 1 base from J, with 7 bases between. The CDR3 sequence is 14 residues long. Germline V CDR1 and CDR2: MNHEY, SVGAGI.

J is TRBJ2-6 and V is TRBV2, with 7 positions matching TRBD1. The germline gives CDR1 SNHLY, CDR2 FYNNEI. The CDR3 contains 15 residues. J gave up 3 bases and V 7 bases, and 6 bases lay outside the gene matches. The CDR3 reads CASNDRVVGANVLTF. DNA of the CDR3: TGTGCCAGCAACGACAGGGTAGTTGGGGCCAACGTCCTGACTTTC.

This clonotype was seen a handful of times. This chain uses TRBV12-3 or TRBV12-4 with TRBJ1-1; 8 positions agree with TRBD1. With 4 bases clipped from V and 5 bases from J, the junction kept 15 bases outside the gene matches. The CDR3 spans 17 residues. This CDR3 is CASSSRIQGGYRTEAFF. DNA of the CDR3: TGTGCCAGCAGTTCTCGAATACAGGGGGGATATAGGACTGAAGCTTTCTTT.

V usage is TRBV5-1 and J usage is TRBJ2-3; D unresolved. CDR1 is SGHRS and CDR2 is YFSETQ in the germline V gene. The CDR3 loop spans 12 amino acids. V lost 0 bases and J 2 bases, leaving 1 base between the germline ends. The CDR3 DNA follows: TGCGCCAGCAGCTTGGCCACAGATACGCAGTATTTT. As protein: CASSLATDTQYF.

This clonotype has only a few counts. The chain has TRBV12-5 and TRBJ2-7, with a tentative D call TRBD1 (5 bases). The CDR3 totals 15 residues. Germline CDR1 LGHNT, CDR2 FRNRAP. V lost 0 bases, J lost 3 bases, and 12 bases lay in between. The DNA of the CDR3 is TGTGCTAGTGGTTTGGTACCTTCCACAGGCTACGAGCAGTACTTC. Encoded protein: CASGLVPSTGYEQYF.

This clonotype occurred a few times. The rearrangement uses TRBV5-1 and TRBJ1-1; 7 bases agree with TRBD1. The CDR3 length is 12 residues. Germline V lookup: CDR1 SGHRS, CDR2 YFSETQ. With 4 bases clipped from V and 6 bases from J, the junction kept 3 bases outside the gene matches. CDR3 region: CASSRGTAEAFF. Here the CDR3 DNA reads TGCGCCAGCAGCCGGGGGACAGCTGAAGCTTTCTTT.

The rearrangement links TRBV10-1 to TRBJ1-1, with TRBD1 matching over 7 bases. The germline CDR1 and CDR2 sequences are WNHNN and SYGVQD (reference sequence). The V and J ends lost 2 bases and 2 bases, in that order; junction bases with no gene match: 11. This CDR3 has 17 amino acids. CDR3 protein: CASSEVGQRDGNTEAFF. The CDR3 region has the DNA TGCGCCAGCAGTGAGGTGGGACAGAGGGATGGAAACACTGAAGCTTTCTTT.

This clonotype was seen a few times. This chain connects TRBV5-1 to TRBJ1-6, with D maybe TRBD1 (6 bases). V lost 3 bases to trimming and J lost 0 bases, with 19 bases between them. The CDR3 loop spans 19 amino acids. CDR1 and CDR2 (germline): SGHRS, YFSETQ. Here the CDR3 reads CASSYDRRRGSSYNSPLHF. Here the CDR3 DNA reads TGCGCCAGCAGCTACGACAGGCGGCGAGGGAGCTCCTATAATTCACCCCTCCACTTT.

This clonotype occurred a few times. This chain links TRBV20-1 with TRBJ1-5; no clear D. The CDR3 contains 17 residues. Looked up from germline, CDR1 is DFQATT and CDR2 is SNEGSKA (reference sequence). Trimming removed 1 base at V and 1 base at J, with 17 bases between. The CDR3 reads CSARGPRAGISNQPQHF. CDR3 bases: TGCAGTGCTAGAGGACCTAGGGCGGGGATAAGCAATCAGCCCCAGCATTTT.

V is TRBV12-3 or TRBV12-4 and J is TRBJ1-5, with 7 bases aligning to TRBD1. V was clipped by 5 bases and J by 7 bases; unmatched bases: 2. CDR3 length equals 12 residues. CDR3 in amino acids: CASSTQGQPQHF. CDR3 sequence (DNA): TGTGCCAGCAGTACACAGGGGCAGCCCCAGCATTTT.

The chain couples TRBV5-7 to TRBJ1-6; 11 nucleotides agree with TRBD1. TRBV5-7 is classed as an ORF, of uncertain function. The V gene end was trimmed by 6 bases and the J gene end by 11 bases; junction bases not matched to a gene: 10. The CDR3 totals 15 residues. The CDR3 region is CASTLRGTGGTPLHF. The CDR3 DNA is TGTGCCAGCACCCTGAGGGGGACAGGGGGTACACCCCTCCACTTT.

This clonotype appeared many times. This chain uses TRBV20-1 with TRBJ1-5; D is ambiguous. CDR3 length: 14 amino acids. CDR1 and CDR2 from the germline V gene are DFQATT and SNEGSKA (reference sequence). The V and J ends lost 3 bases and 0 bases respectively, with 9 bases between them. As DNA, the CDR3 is TGCAGTGCTAGTAGAGGAGTTAGCAATCAGCCCCAGCATTTT. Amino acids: CSASRGVSNQPQHF.